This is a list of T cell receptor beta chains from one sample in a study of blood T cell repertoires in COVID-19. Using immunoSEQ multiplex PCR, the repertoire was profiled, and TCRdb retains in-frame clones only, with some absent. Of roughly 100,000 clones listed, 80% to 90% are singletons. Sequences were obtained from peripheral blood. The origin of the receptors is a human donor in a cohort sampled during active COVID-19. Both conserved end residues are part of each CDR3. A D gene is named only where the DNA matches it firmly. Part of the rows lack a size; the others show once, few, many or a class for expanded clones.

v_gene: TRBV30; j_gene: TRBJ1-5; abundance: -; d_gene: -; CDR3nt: TGTGCCTGGAGTTCGTCTGAGGGTCAGCCCCAGCATTTT; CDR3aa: CAWSSSEGQPQHF
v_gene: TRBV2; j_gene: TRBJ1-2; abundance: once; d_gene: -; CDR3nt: TGTGCCAGCAGTGGAAACAGGGCGGCTAACTATGGCTACACCTTC; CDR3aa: CASSGNRAANYGYTF
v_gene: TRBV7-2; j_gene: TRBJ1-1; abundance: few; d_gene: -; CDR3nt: TGTGCCAGCAGCCCATTACGGGGGGGCGCAGGAGCTTTCTTT; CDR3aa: CASSPLRGGAGAFF
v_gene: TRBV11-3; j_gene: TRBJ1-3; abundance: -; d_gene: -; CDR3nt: TGTGCCAGCAGCTTCGGGACTTATGAAAACACCATATATTTT; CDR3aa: CASSFGTYENTIYF
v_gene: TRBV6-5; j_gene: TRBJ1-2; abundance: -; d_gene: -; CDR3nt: TGTGCCAGCACCTCGGGGGTCTATGGCTACACCTTC; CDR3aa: CASTSGVYGYTF
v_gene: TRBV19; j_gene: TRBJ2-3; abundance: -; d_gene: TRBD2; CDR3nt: TGTGCCAGTAGTTCCGCCCGGACTAGCGGGGACCCACTCACAGATACGCAGTATTTT; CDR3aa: CASSSARTSGDPLTDTQYF
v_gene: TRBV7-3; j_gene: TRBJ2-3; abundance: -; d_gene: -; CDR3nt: TGTGCCAGCAGCTTAAACGGGGGCACAGATACGCAGTATTTT; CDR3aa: CASSLNGGTDTQYF
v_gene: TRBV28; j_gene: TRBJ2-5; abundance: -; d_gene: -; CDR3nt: TGTGCCAGCAGTTTAGGGTCCAGGGTGGAGACCCAGTACTTC; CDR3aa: CASSLGSRVETQYF
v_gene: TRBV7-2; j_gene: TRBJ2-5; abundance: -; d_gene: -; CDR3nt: TGTGCCAGCAGCTTAAACGGGTACCAAGAGACCCAGTACTTC; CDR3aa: CASSLNGYQETQYF
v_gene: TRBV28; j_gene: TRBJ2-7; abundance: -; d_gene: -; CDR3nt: TGTGCCAGCAGTTTACAGGGGTACGAGCAGTACTTC; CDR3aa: CASSLQGYEQYF
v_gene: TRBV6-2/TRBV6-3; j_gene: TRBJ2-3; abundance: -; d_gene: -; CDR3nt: TGTGCCAGCAGTTACCCCAGTACGCAGTATTTT; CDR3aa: CASSYPSTQYF
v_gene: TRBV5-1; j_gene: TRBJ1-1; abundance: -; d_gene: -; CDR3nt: TGCGCCAGCAGCTTTAGCGGGAAGAACACTGAAGCTTTCTTT; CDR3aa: CASSFSGKNTEAFF
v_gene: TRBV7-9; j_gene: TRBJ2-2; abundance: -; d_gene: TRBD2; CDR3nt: TGTGCCAGCAGTCGGACTAGCGGGTACACCGGGGAGCTGTTTTTT; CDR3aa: CASSRTSGYTGELFF
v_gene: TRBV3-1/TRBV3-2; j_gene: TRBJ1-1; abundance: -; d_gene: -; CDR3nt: TGTGCCAGCAGCCAGGACTACACTGAAGCTTTCTTT; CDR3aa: CASSQDYTEAFF
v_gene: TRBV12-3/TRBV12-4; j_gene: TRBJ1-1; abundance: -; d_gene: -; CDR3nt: TGTGCCAGCAGTCCCCATCTGAACACTGAAGCTTTCTTT; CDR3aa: CASSPHLNTEAFF
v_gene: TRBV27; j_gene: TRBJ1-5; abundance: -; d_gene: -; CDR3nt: TGTGCCAGCAGTTTTCGGGTTAGCAATCAGCCCCAGCATTTT; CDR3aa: CASSFRVSNQPQHF
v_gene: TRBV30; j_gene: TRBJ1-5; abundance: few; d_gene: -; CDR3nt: TGTGCCTGGGGAACAGGGAATTACAATCAGCCCCAGCATTTT; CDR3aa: CAWGTGNYNQPQHF
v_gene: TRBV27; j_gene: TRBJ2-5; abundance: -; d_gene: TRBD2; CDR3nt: TGTGCCAGCAGACCGAGGGGAGTGTATGGTACTGCGGGGGAGCTCGGGGAGACCCAGTACTTC; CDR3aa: CASRPRGVYGTAGELGETQYF
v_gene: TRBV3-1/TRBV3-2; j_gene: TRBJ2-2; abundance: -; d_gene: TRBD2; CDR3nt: TGTGCCAGCAGCCAAGGGCTAGCGGGCGTCGCGAACACCGGGGAGCTGTTTTTT; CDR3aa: CASSQGLAGVANTGELFF
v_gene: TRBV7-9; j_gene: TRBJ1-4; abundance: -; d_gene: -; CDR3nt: TGTGCCAGCAGCCCTCTGGGGGCCGGAGATGAAAAACTGTTTTTT; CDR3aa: CASSPLGAGDEKLFF
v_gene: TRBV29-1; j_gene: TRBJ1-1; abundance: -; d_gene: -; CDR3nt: TGCAGCGTTGAAGAGCCCGGGGGGACTGAAGCTTTCTTT; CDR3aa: CSVEEPGGTEAFF
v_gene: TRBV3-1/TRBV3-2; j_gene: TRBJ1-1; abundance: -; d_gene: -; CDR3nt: TGTGCCAGCAGCCAAGATCTCGGGGTGAGGACTGAAGCTTTCTTT; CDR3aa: CASSQDLGVRTEAFF
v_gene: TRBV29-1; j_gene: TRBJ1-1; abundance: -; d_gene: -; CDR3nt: TGCAGCGCACACCTTGACACTGAAGCTTTCTTT; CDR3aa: CSAHLDTEAFF
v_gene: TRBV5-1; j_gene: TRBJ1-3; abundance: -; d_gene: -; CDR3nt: TGCGCCAGCAGCATCCGGACTTCGGGCTCTGGAAACACCATATATTTT; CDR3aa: CASSIRTSGSGNTIYF
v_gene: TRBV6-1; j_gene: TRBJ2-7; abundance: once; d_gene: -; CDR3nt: TGTGCCAGCAGTGAAGTAATCGGGATCTACGAGCAGTACTTC; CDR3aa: CASSEVIGIYEQYF
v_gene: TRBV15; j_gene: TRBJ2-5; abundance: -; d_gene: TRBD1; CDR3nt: TGTGCCACCAGCAGAGATAGGGGACAGGGGGAGACCCAGTACTTC; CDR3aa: CATSRDRGQGETQYF
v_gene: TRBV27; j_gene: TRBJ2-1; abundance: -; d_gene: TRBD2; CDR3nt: TGTGCCAGCAGTTTCTCTAGCGGGGGTCCCTACAATGAGCAGTTCTTC; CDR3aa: CASSFSSGGPYNEQFF
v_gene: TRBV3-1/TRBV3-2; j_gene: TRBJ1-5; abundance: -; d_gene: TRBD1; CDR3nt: TGTGCCACTGGACAGGGTGAATGGCAGCCCCAGCATTTT; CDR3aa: CATGQGEWQPQHF
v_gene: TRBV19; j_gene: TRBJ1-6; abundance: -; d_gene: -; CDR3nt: TGTGCCAGTAGTGAGAGTAATTCACCCCTCCACTTT; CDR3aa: CASSESNSPLHF
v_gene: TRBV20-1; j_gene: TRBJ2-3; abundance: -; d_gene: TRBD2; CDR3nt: TGCAGTGCTAGTACACGAGCGGGGGCCTCCGGGGCAGATACGCAGTATTTT; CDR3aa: CSASTRAGASGADTQYF
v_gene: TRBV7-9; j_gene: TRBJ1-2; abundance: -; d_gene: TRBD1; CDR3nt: TGTGCCAGCAGCTTGACCCAGGGGGGAGGCTACACCTTC; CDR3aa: CASSLTQGGGYTF
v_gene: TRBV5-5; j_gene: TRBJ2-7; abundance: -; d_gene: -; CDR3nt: TGTGCCAGCAGCTTGGGTAGCGGTTCCTACGAGCAGTACTTC; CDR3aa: CASSLGSGSYEQYF
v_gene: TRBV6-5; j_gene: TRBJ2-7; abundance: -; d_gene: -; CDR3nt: TGTGCCAGCAGAGACATGCTAACACGTTACGAGCAGTACTTC; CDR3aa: CASRDMLTRYEQYF
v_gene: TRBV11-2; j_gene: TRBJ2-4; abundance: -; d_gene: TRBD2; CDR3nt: TGTGCCAGCAGCTCCGGGACTAGCGGAAACATTCAGTACTTC; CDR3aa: CASSSGTSGNIQYF
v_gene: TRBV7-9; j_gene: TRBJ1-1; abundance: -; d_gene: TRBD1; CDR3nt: TGTGCCAGCAGCCGTATACAGGGGTTTAGTGAAGCTTTCTTT; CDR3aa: CASSRIQGFSEAFF
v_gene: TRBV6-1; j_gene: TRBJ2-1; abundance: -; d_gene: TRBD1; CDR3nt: TGTGCCAGCAGTGACCGGGACAGGGCCTACAATGAGCAGTTCTTC; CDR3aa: CASSDRDRAYNEQFF
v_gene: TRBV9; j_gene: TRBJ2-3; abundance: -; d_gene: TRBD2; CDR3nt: TGTGCCAGCAGCGTAGAGGGGACTAGCGGGTTTGATACGCAGTATTTT; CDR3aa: CASSVEGTSGFDTQYF
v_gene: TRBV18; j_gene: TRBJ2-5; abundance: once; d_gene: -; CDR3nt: TGTGCCAGCTCACCACCGCCCAGCACTAAGAACCAAGAGACCCAGTACTTC; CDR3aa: CASSPPPSTKNQETQYF
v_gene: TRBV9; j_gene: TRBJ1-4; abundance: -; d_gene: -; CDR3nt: TGTGCCAGCAGCGTTCAGTCAGCAACTAATGAAAAACTGTTTTTT; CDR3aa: CASSVQSATNEKLFF
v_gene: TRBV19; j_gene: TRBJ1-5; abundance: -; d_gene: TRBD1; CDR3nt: TGTGCCAGTAGTATGACTAACAGGGGGCACAATCAGCCCCAGCATTTT; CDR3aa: CASSMTNRGHNQPQHF
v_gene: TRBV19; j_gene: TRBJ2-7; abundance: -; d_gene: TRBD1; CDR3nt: TGTGCCAGTAGGGACAGGGTCAACGAGCAGTACTTC; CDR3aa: CASRDRVNEQYF
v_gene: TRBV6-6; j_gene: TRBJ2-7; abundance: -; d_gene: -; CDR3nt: TGTGCCAGCAGCCGGACAGTTTACGAGCAGTACTTC; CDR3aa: CASSRTVYEQYF
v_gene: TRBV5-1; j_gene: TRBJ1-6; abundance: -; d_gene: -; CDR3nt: TGCGCCAGCCGAATGGAGGGGACCTATAATTCACCCCTCCACTTT; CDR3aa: CASRMEGTYNSPLHF
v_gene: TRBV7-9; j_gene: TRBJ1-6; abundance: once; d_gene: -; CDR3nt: TGTGCCAGCAGCTTTTCGGATTCACCCCTCCACTTT; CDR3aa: CASSFSDSPLHF
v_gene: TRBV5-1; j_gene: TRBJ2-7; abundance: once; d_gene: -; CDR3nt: TGCGCCAGCAGCATAAGCGGTTACGAGCAGTACTTC; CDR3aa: CASSISGYEQYF
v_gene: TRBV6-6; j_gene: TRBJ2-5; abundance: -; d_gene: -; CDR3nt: TGTGCCAGCACGACAGCTTACAAAGAGACCCAGTACTTC; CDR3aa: CASTTAYKETQYF